The TCR beta chain described here comes from a study of pediatric ulcerative colitis. The blood sample was taken during the colonoscopy visit. Generated by immunoSEQ multiplex PCR, the TCRdb table keeps only in-frame clones and is missing some. Altogether 55,000 to 70,000 clones are present, about 89% being singletons, with the ten largest covering about 1.5%. Per the germline V gene, CDR1 is SGHRS and CDR2 is YFSETQ. The V and J ends lost 0 bases and 3 bases respectively, with 19 bases between them. The CDR3 loop spans 18 amino acids. Sequenced material: blood. The chain employs TRBV5-1 and TRBJ2-1; D unclear. The clonotype comes from a boy between 10 and 17 years old who was a control in a study of pediatric ulcerative colitis. The CDR3: CASSLVRTKVDFYNEQFF. CDR3 sequence (DNA): TGCGCCAGCAGCTTGGTACGCACCAAAGTAGACTTCTACAATGAGCAGTTCTTC.